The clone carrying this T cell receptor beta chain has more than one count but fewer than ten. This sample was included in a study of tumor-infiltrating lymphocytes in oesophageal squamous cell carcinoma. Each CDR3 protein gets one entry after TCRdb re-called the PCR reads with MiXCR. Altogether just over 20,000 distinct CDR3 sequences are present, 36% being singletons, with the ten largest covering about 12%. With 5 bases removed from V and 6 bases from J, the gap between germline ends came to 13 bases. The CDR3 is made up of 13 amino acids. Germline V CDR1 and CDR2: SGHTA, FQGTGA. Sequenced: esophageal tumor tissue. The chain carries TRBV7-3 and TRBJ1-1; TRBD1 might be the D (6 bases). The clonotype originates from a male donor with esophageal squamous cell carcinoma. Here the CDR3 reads CASSVLQGSEAFF. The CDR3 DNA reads TGTGCCAGCAGCGTCCTACAGGGCTCTGAAGCTTTCTTT.